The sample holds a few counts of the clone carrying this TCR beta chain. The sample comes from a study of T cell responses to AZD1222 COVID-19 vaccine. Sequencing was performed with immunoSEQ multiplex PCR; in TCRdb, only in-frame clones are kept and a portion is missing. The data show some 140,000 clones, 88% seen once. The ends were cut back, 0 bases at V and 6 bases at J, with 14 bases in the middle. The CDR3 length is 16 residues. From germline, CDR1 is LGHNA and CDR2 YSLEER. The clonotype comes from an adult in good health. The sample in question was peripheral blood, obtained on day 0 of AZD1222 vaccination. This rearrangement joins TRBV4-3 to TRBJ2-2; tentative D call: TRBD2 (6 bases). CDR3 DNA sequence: TGCGCCAGCAGCCAAGATTTGACTAGGGTCTCCGGGGAGCTGTTTTTT. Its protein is CASSQDLTRVSGELFF.